These 29 T cell receptor beta chains came from one sample sequenced in a study of cytomegalovirus exposure and HLA in healthy donors. PCR used 60 Vbeta primers and 13 Jbeta primers. Sequencing was performed with immunoSEQ multiplex PCR; in TCRdb, only in-frame clones are kept and a portion is missing. This table has about 150,000 clones, about four fifths appearing once. Sequenced sample: PBMCs. These receptors were obtained from a woman between 50 and 59 years old in good health and CMV-seropositive.

The chain is built from TRBV6-6 and TRBJ2-5; 8 nucleotides align to TRBD1. The J call may be in error: the DNA end matches TRBJ2-7 better. Germline V gene data show CDR1 as MNHNY and CDR2 as SVGAGI (reference sequence). The CDR3 totals 14 residues. The CDR3 nucleotides read TGTGCCAGCAGATCGACAGGGGTTAACTACGAGCAGTACTTC. It is translated as CASRSTGVNYEQYF.

The rearrangement uses TRBV11-2 and TRBJ2-7; possibly TRBD2 for D (5 bases). The V gene's germline CDR1 is SGHAT and CDR2 FQNNGV. Trimming took off 3 bases at V and 12 bases at J, with 15 bases between the two ends. This CDR3 spans 12 amino acids. The CDR3 nucleotides read TGTGCCAGCAGCTTCGGGAATTGGCCACTGTACTTC. Its protein product is CASSFGNWPLYF.

CDR3 bases: TGTGCCAGCAGGAGGGACAGGGAAGGCTACACCTTC. Its protein is CASRRDREGYTF. The chain links TRBV6-1 to TRBJ1-2; TRBD1 agrees at 9 bases. This CDR3 comprises 12 residues. V lost 6 bases and J lost 8; bases outside the gene matches: 4. CDR1 is MNHNS, CDR2 SASEGT, per germline.

The rearrangement links TRBV4-1 to TRBJ1-6, with TRBD1 matching over 9 bases. The CDR3 has 14 amino acids. With V trimmed by 6 bases and J by 9 bases, 6 bases remained unmatched. Germline V gene data show CDR1 as MGHRA and CDR2 as YSYEKL. CDR3 coding DNA: TGCGCCAGCAGGTACCCGGGACAGGGTTCACCCCTCCACTTT. Translated: CASRYPGQGSPLHF.

This clone was counted a single time. V is TRBV6-1 and J is TRBJ1-5; D is undetermined. Germline CDR1 reads MNHNS; CDR2 reads SASEGT. The V gene lost 4 bases and the J gene lost 6 bases, with 13 bases spanning the gap. This CDR3 has 14 amino acids. The CDR3 DNA reads TGTGCCAGCAGTGTCCCGCGAGGTAGTCAGCCCCAGCATTTT. Translated: CASSVPRGSQPQHF.

A remark on this clone: One junction end does not reproduce the germline sequence, and a read error may be involved. The V gene is TRBV28, the J gene TRBJ2-3; D unclear. The length of the CDR3 is 11 residues. Germline V CDR1 and CDR2: MDHEN, SYDVKM. CDR3 loop: CASSLSPSFHF. The CDR3 coding sequence is TGTGCCAGCAGTTTATCACCGAGTTTCCATTTT.

The genes are TRBV9 and TRBJ2-3, with D possibly TRBD2 on 6 matching bases. The CDR3 length is 15 residues. The germline CDR1 and CDR2 sequences are SGDLS and YYNGEE. The V end was cut by 4 bases, the J end by 4 bases, with 16 bases between. The CDR3 sequence: CASSRRGGVADTQYF. CDR3 in DNA: TGTGCCAGCAGCCGCCGGGGCGGGGTGGCAGATACGCAGTATTTT.

Worth noting for this clone: Other DNA sequences from this sample encode an identical CDR3 as well. V and J are TRBV7-2 and TRBJ2-1; no reliable D call. Germline V CDR1 and CDR2: SGHTA, FQGNSA. The CDR3 has 13 residues. Trimming took 1 base from V and 5 from J, leaving 6 bases between them. Written as DNA, the CDR3 is TGTGCCAGCAGCTTAGTCGCGAACAATGAGCAGTTCTTC. This gives the protein CASSLVANNEQFF.

The chain employs TRBV7-2 and TRBJ2-7, with a possible D match to TRBD2 (6 bases). In germline, CDR1 is SGHTA, CDR2 FQGNSA. V shed 4 bases and J shed 4 bases, with 17 bases lying between them. This CDR3 is built from 15 residues. CDR3 bases: TGTGCCAGCAGCTCAGATGGGAGGAAATGGTACGAGCAGTACTTC. This encodes CASSSDGRKWYEQYF. The full variable domain, rest sourced from reference TRBV7-2 and TRBJ2-7, is GAGVSQSPSNKVTEKGKDVELRCDPISGHTALYWYRQSLGQGLEFLIYFQGNSAPDKSGLPSDRFSAERTGGSVSTLTIQRTQQEDSAVYLCASSSDGRKWYEQYFGPGTRLTVT.

This sequence joins TRBV27 and TRBJ2-1; 7 bases are shared with TRBD1. This CDR3 comprises 16 residues. Trimming removed 5 bases from V and 0 bases from J; junction bases left unmatched: 7. The germline V gene has CDR1 MNHEY and CDR2 SMNVEV (reference sequence). DNA of the CDR3: TGTGCCAGCAGTCAACAGGGGTGGGGCTCCTACAATGAGCAGTTCTTC. Amino acids: CASSQQGWGSYNEQFF.

This sequence joins TRBV28 and TRBJ1-6; 7 bases align to TRBD1. CDR3 length: 14 amino acids. V dropped 5 bases and J dropped 9; count of bases not matched to a gene: 7. Germline-derived CDR1 and CDR2 are MDHEN and SYDVKM. The CDR3 DNA reads TGTGCCAGCAGTACCCAGAACAGGGGTTCACCCCTCCACTTT. This codes for CASSTQNRGSPLHF.

The chain is built from TRBV28 and TRBJ1-1, with 10 bases aligning to TRBD1. Germline lookup yields CDR1 MDHEN and CDR2 SYDVKM. The CDR3 runs 17 residues. The V and J ends lost 7 bases and 1 base, in that order; junction bases with no gene match: 12. The CDR3 sequence is CASKLPGQGRSNTEAFF. CDR3 sequence (DNA): TGTGCCAGCAAGCTACCGGGACAGGGGAGGTCGAACACTGAAGCTTTCTTT.

This clone has only one observation. CDR3 sequence (DNA): TGCGCCAGCAGCCAAGAACAGGGTCGGGGCTATGGCTACACCTTC. Translation: CASSQEQGRGYGYTF. V usage is TRBV4-3 and J usage is TRBJ1-2, with D possibly matching TRBD1 (6 bases). The V end lost 0 bases, the J end lost 4 bases, and 12 bases lay between the germline ends. The CDR3 totals 15 residues. The germline gives CDR1 LGHNA, CDR2 YSLEER.

The rearrangement uses TRBV7-2 and TRBJ2-4; 7 nucleotides agree with TRBD2. Germline V gene lookup returns CDR1 SGHTA and CDR2 FQGNSA. V shed 5 bases, J shed 8 bases, and the junction held 12 bases outside the gene matches. CDR3 length: 15 residues. In DNA form, the CDR3 reads TGTGCCAGCAGCCCTGGACTAGTTCCATACGACATTCAGTACTTC. It specifies CASSPGLVPYDIQYF.

The V gene is TRBV14, the J gene TRBJ2-3; 14 nucleotides match TRBD2. Per germline, CDR1 SGHDN and CDR2 FVKESK. The trim removed 8 bases at V and 5 bases at J, leaving 6 bases unmatched. This CDR3 has 15 residues. CDR3 DNA sequence: TGTGCCAGCCAAATGACTAGCGGGAGGGAAGATACGCAGTATTTT. This translates into CASQMTSGREDTQYF.

The chain combines TRBV2 with TRBJ1-5; D possibly corresponds to TRBD1 (5 bases). This CDR3 is 12 amino acids long. Trimming took 5 bases from V and 11 from J, leaving 13 bases between them. Per germline, CDR1 SNHLY and CDR2 FYNNEI. The CDR3 here is CASSSGTPAQHF. The CDR3 DNA is TGTGCCAGCAGTTCCGGGACTCCGGCCCAGCATTTT.

This chain uses TRBV7-2 with TRBJ1-1; the D is unclear. This CDR3 has 14 amino acids. The germline V gene has CDR1 SGHTA and CDR2 FQGNSA. Trimming left V 4 bases short and J 6 bases short, with 15 bases between. CDR3 protein: CASSSILRTAEAFF. CDR3 coding DNA: TGTGCCAGCAGCTCCATACTCCGAACAGCTGAAGCTTTCTTT.

The chain uses TRBV28 and TRBJ1-1; 12 bases agree with TRBD1. Germline V gene data show CDR1 as MDHEN and CDR2 as SYDVKM. The CDR3 spans 17 residues. V lost 6 bases to trimming and J lost 2 bases; unmatched junction nucleotides: 10. CDR3 residues: CASRAPGQGARNTEAFF. DNA for the CDR3: TGTGCCAGCAGAGCCCCGGGACAGGGGGCGCGAAACACTGAAGCTTTCTTT.

V and J are TRBV2 and TRBJ2-5; no definite D call. TRBJ2-7 explains the end of the DNA better; the J call may be wrong. CDR1 SNHLY and CDR2 FYNNEI come from the germline V gene. This CDR3 spans 12 amino acids. CDR3 sequence (DNA): TGTGCCAGCAGTGCTGGTCAGAGCGAGCAGTACTTC. This sequence encodes CASSAGQSEQYF.

CDR3 DNA sequence: TGTGCCAGCAGCGGGACTAGCGGGAACACCGGGGAGCTGTTTTTT. Encoded protein: CASSGTSGNTGELFF. The genes are TRBV9 and TRBJ2-2; 10 bases agree with TRBD2. CDR3 length: 15 amino acids. Trimming took 3 bases from V and 1 from J; bases not matched to a gene: 0. CDR1 and CDR2 from the germline V gene are SGDLS and YYNGEE.

As for this clone: This CDR3 is also generated by other DNA sequences in the sample. The genes are TRBV7-9 and TRBJ1-2; a possible D gene is TRBD1 (6 bases). The V end lost 1 base, the J end lost 0 bases, and 9 bases lay between the germline ends. Germline V gives CDR1 SEHNR, CDR2 FQNEAQ (reference sequence). This CDR3 spans 15 amino acids. The DNA for the CDR3 is TGTGCCAGCAGCTTAGGGCAGGGGACTAACTATGGCTACACCTTC. It specifies CASSLGQGTNYGYTF.

V is TRBV29-1 and J is TRBJ2-2, with D perhaps TRBD1 (6 bases). Trimming shortened V by 3 bases and J by 4 bases, and 15 bases separated the two germline ends. The germline V gene has CDR1 SQVTM and CDR2 ANQGSEA. CDR3 length: 15 residues. The CDR3 is CSVDLGADFTGELFF. CDR3 sequence (DNA): TGCAGCGTTGATCTGGGGGCGGATTTCACCGGGGAGCTGTTTTTT.

The chain links TRBV30 to TRBJ1-6; 11 bases fit TRBD1. The V segment lost 7 bases and the J segment 4 bases; nucleotides outside the gene matches: 9. Germline loops: CDR1 GTSNPN, CDR2 SVGIG (reference sequence). The CDR3 sequence is 16 residues long. The CDR3 DNA is TGTGCCTCCTCGAGGACAGGGGGCGGGTATAATTCACCCCTCCACTTT. This translates into CASSRTGGGYNSPLHF.

This chain uses TRBV5-1 with TRBJ1-1; maybe TRBD1 (6 bases). Germline V gene lookup returns CDR1 SGHRS and CDR2 YFSETQ. Trimming removed 4 bases from V and 1 base from J, with 14 bases in between. The CDR3 is 15 residues long. DNA of the CDR3: TGCGCCAGCAGCCTAACAGGGACGGGGAACACTGAAGCTTTCTTT. This encodes CASSLTGTGNTEAFF.

This rearrangement joins TRBV4-3 to TRBJ1-1; D is unresolved. The CDR3 consists of 15 residues. V gave up 2 bases and J gave up 2 bases, with 12 bases separating them. CDR1 is LGHNA and CDR2 is YSLEER in the germline V gene. The CDR3 nucleotides read TGCGCCAGCAGCCAAAAATATGGAGCAAACACTGAAGCTTTCTTT. Translating gives CASSQKYGANTEAFF.

The chain links TRBV19 to TRBJ1-1; 10 bases match TRBD1. V was clipped by 3 bases and J by 4 bases; unmatched bases: 8. This CDR3 has 16 residues. Germline values: CDR1 LNHDA, CDR2 SQIVND (reference sequence). The CDR3 coding sequence is TGTGCCAGTAGTATGGCGGGACAGGGGTTTTCCACTGAAGCTTTCTTT. Its protein is CASSMAGQGFSTEAFF.

The rearrangement uses TRBV18 and TRBJ2-3; perhaps TRBD1 as D (6 bases). The CDR3 contains 16 residues. Germline CDR1 reads KGHSH; CDR2 reads LQKENI. Trimming removed 4 bases at V and 1 base at J, with 15 bases between. The CDR3: CASSLTTGYGTDTQYF. The CDR3 DNA is TGTGCCAGCTCACTTACCACAGGGTACGGCACAGATACGCAGTATTTT.

The J gene is TRBJ2-5, the V gene TRBV4-1; maybe TRBD2 (6 bases). In germline, CDR1 is MGHRA, CDR2 YSYEKL. The CDR3 length is 15 residues. With 3 bases removed from V and 3 bases from J, the gap between germline ends came to 14 bases. CDR3: CASSQLEGYEETQYF. In DNA, the CDR3 is TGCGCCAGCAGCCAGCTGGAGGGGTACGAAGAGACCCAGTACTTC.

The chain is built from TRBV11-3 and TRBJ2-2, with 8 bases identical to TRBD1. This CDR3 comprises 16 residues. The V segment lost 5 bases and the J segment 9 bases; nucleotides outside the gene matches: 14. Per the germline V gene, CDR1 is SGHNT and CDR2 is YENEEA. The CDR3 bases are TGTGCCAGCAGCGGGACCTTTGGCAGGGGGCAAAGGGAGCTGTTTTTT. Its translation: CASSGTFGRGQRELFF. The full variable domain, rest sourced from reference TRBV11-3 and TRBJ2-2, is EAGVVQSPRYKIIEKKQPVAFWCNPISGHNTLYWYLQNLGQGPELLIRYENEEAVDDSQLPKDRFSAERLKGVDSTLKIQPAELGDSAVYLCASSGTFGRGQRELFFGEGSRLTVL.